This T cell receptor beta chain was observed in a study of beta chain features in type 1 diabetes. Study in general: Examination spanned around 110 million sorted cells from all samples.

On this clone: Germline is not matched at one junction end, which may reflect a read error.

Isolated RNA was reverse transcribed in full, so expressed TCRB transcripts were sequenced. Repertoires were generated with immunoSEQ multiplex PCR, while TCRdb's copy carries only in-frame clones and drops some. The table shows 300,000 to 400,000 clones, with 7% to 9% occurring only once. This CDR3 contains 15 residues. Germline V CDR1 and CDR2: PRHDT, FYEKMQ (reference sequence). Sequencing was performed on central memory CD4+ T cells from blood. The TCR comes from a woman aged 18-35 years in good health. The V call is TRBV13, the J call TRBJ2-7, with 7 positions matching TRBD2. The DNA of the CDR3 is TGTGTCAGCAGCCCTGGCGCGGGAGTATCCTACGAGCAGTACTTC. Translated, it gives CVSSPGAGVSYEQYF. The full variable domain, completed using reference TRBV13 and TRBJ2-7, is AAGVIQSPRHLIKEKRETATLKCYPIPRHDTVYWYQQGPGQDPQFLISFYEKMQSDKGSIPDRFSAQQFSDYHSELNMSSLELGDSALYFCVSSPGAGVSYEQYFGPGTRLTVT.